This T cell receptor (beta chain) was sequenced in a study of T cells in Graves' hyperthyroidism and ophthalmopathy. There are many counts of this clonotype. The CDR3 regions of TCR beta were amplified from RNA transcripts. First-round RT-PCR targeting the TCR CDR3 was performed with the HTBI primer set. A single record per CDR3 protein comes from TCRdb applying MiXCR to the multiplex PCR reads. The top ten clones hold approximately 7.8% of a sample with under 350,000 distinct CDR3 sequences, roughly 15% of them seen once. Patients showing uncontrolled infection, other autoimmune disease, pregnancy or lactation were ineligible. The sample, blood from the first hyperthyroidism diagnosis, precedes any ophthalmopathy symptoms. Cells are PBMCs isolated from around 9.4 ml of fresh blood. The V end was cut by 5 bases, the J end by 0 bases, with 11 bases between. CDR3 length: 16 amino acids.

The sample comprised blood. V is TRBV12-3 or TRBV12-4 and J is TRBJ2-6, with D unresolved. This TCR derives from a woman aged 25 to 39 with Graves' hyperthyroidism that later progressed to Graves' ophthalmopathy. The CDR3 bases are TGTGCCAGCAGTCTCTTCATGGGCTCTGGGGCCAACGTCCTGACTTTC. As protein: CASSLFMGSGANVLTF.